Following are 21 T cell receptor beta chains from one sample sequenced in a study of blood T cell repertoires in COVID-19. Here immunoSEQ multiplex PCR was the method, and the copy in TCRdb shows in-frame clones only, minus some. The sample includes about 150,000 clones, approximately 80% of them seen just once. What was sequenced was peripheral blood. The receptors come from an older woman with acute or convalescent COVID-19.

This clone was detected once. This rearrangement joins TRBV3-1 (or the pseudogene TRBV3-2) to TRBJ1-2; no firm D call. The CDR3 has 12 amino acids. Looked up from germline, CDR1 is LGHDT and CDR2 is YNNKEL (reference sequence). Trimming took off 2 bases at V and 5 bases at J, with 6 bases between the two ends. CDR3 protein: CASSQTRYGYTF. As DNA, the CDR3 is TGTGCCAGCAGCCAAACTCGGTATGGCTACACCTTC.

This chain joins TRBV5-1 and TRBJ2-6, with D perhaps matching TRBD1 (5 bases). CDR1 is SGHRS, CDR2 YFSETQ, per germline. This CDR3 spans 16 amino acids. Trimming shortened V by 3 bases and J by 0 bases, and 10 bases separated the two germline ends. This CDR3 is CASSWRQSSGANVLTF. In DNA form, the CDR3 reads TGCGCCAGCAGCTGGAGACAGAGCTCTGGGGCCAACGTCCTGACTTTC.

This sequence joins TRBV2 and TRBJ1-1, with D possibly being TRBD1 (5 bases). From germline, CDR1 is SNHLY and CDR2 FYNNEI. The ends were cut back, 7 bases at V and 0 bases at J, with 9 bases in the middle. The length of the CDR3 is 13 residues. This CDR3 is CASTKGMNTEAFF. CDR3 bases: TGTGCCAGCACGAAGGGGATGAACACTGAAGCTTTCTTT.

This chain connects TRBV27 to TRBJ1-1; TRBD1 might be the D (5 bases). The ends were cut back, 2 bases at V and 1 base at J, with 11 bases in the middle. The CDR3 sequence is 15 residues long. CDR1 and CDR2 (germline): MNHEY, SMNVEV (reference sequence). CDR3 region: CASSLEYTGNTEAFF. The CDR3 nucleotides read TGTGCCAGCAGTTTAGAGTATACAGGGAACACTGAAGCTTTCTTT.

The CDR3 DNA sequence: TGTGCCAGCAGCCCAGGGGGGCTAGCGGGGGCCTCCTCCAAAAACATTCAGTACTTC. It yields the protein CASSPGGLAGASSKNIQYF. The chain has TRBV7-8 and TRBJ2-4; 10 bases are shared with TRBD2. Per germline, CDR1 SGHVS and CDR2 FQNEAQ. The V gene end was trimmed by 5 bases and the J gene end by 2 bases; junction bases not matched to a gene: 15. The CDR3 loop spans 19 amino acids.

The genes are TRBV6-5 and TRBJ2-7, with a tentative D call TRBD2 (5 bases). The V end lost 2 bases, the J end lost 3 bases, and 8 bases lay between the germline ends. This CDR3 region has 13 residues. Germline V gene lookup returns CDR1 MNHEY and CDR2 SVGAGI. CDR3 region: CASSYQGLYEQYF. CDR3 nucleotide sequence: TGTGCCAGCAGTTACCAAGGACTCTACGAGCAGTACTTC.

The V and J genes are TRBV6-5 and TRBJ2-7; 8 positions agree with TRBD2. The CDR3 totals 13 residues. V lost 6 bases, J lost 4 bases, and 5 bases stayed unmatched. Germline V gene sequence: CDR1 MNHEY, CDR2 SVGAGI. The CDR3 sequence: CASSVREVYEQYF. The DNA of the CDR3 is TGTGCCAGCAGCGTGCGGGAGGTATACGAGCAGTACTTC.

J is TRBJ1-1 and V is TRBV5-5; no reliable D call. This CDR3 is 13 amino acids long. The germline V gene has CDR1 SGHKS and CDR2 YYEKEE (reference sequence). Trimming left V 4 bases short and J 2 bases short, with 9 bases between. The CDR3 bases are TGTGCCAGCAGCCAACAGCTCAACACTGAAGCTTTCTTT. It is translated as CASSQQLNTEAFF.

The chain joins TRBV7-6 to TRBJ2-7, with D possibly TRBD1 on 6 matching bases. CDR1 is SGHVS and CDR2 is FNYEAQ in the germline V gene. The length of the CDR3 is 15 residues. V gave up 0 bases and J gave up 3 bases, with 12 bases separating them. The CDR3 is CASSLARGEGYEQYF. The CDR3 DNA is TGTGCCAGCAGCTTAGCCAGGGGAGAAGGCTACGAGCAGTACTTC.

In nucleotides, the CDR3 is TGTGCCAGCAGTGGGGACAGGGTTGGCTACACCTTC. Protein product: CASSGDRVGYTF. The chain carries TRBV28 and TRBJ1-2; 9 positions agree with TRBD1. The CDR3 runs 12 residues. Trimming removed 5 bases from V and 7 bases from J; junction bases left unmatched: 2. Per germline, CDR1 MDHEN and CDR2 SYDVKM.

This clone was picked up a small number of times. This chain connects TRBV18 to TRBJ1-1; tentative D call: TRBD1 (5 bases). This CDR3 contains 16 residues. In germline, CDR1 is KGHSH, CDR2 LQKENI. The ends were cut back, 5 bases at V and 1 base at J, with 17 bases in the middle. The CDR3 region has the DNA TGTGCCAGCTCAACAGGATGGGGAGGAGGGAACACTGAAGCTTTCTTT. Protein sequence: CASSTGWGGGNTEAFF.

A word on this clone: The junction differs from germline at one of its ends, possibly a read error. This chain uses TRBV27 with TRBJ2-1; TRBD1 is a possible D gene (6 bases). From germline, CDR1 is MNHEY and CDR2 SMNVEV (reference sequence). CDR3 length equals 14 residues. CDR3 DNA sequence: TGTGCCAGCTCCCCGGGACAAAGCTACAATAAGCAGTTCTTC. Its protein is CASSPGQSYNKQFF.

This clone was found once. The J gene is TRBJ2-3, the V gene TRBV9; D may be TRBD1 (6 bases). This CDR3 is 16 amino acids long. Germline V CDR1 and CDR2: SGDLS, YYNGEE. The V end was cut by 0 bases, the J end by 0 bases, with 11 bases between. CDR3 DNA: TGTGCCAGCAGCGTAGCAGGACAGTCTAGCACAGATACGCAGTATTTT. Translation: CASSVAGQSSTDTQYF.

In DNA form, the CDR3 reads TGTGCCAGCAGTGGGGGCAGGGCCTATGGCTACACCTTC. Translating it yields CASSGGRAYGYTF. This chain connects TRBV2 to TRBJ1-2; tentatively, D is TRBD1 (5 bases). The V end lost 4 bases, the J end lost 4 bases, and 10 bases lay between the germline ends. The CDR3 is 13 amino acids. Germline CDR1 reads SNHLY; CDR2 reads FYNNEI. The entire variable domain, with the rest obtained from reference TRBV2 and TRBJ1-2, is as follows: EPEVTQTPSHQVTQMGQEVILRCVPISNHLYFYWYRQILGQKVEFLVSFYNNEISEKSEIFDDQFSVERPDGSNFTLKIRSTKLEDSAMYFCASSGGRAYGYTFGSGTRLTVV.

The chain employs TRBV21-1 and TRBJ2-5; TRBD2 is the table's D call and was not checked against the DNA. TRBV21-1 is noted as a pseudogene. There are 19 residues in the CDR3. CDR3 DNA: TGTGCCAGCAGCAAAAGAGGGCAAGAGACTCCTTTATCACAAGAGACCCAGTACTTC. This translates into CASSKRGQETPLSQETQYF.

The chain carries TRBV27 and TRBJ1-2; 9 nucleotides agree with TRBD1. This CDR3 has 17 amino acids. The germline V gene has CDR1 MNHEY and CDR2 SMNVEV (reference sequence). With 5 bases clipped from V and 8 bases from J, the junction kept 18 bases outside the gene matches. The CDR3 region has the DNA TGTGCCAGCAGTCCCGCTGGGACAGGGTCTGTCGTATGGGGCTACACCTTC. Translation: CASSPAGTGSVVWGYTF.

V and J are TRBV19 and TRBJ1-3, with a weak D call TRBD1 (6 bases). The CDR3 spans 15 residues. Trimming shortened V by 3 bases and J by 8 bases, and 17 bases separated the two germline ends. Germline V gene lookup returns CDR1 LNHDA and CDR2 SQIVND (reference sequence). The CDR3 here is CASSIASGGLDTIYF. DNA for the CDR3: TGTGCCAGTAGTATCGCCTCCGGGGGGCTAGACACCATATATTTT.

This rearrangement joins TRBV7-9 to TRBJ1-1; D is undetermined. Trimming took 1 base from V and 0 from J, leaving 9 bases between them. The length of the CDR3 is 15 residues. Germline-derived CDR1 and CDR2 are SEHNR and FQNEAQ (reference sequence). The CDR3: CASSLGTVMNTEAFF. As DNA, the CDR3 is TGTGCCAGCAGCTTAGGAACAGTCATGAACACTGAAGCTTTCTTT.

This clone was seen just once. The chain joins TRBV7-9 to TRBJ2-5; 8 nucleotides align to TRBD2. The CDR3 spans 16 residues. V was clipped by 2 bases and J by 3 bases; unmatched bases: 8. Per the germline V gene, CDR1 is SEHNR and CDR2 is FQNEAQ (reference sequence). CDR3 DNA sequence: TGTGCCAGCAGCTTAAATTTGGCGGGGGGAGAAGAGACCCAGTACTTC. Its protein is CASSLNLAGGEETQYF.

For the CDR3, the DNA is TGTGCCAGTAGTCGACCGGGACAGAATAATTCACCCCTCCACTTT. Amino acid sequence: CASSRPGQNNSPLHF. The rearrangement links TRBV19 to TRBJ1-6, with 7 nucleotides matching TRBD1. There are 15 residues in the CDR3. V gave up 5 bases and J gave up 5 bases; unmatched junction bases: 6. Germline CDR1 and CDR2: LNHDA and SQIVND (reference sequence).

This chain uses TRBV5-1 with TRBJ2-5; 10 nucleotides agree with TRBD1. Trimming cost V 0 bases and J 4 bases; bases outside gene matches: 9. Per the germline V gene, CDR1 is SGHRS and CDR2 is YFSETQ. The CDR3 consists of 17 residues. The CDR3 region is CASSLALLGQGPETQYF. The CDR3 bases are TGCGCCAGCAGCTTGGCCCTTCTGGGACAGGGGCCAGAGACCCAGTACTTC. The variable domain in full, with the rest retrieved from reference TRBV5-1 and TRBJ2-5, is KAGVTQTPRYLIKTRGQQVTLSCSPISGHRSVSWYQQTPGQGLQFLFEYFSETQRNKGNFPGRFSGRQFSNSRSEMNVSTLELGDSALYLCASSLALLGQGPETQYFGPGTRLLVL.